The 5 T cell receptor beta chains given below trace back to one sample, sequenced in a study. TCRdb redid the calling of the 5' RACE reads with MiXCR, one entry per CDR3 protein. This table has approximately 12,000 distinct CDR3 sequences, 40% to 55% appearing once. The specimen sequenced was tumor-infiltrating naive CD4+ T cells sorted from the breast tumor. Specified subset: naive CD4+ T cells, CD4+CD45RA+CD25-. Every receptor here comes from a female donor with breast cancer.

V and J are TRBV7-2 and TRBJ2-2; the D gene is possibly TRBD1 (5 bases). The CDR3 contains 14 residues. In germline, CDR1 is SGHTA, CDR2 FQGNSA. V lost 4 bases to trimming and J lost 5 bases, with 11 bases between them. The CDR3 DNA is TGTGCCAGCAGCTGGACCCGACAGACCGGGGAGCTGTTTTTT. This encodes CASSWTRQTGELFF.

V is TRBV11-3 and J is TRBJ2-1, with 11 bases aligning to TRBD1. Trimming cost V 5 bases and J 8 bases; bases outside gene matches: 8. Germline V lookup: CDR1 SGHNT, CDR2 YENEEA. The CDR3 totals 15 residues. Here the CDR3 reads CASSKDRGLLDEQFF. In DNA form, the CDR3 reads TGTGCCAGCAGCAAGGACAGGGGGCTACTCGATGAGCAGTTCTTC.

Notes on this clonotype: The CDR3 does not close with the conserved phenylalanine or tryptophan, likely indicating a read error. CDR3: CSARYPTSPPWVQYA. The DNA for the CDR3 is TGCAGTGCTAGATATCCGACTAGCCCTCCGTGGGTGCAGTACGCC. J is TRBJ2-7 and V is TRBV20-1, with 7 nucleotides matching TRBD2. The CDR3 consists of 15 residues. CDR1 and CDR2 from the germline V gene are DFQATT and SNEGSKA (reference sequence). J lost 9 bases, V lost 2 bases, and 16 bases had no gene match.

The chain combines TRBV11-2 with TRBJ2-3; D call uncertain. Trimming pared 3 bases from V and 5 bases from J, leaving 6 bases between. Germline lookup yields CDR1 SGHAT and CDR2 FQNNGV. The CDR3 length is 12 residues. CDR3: CASSFSRDTQYF. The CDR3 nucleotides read TGTGCCAGCAGCTTCAGTAGAGATACGCAGTATTTT.

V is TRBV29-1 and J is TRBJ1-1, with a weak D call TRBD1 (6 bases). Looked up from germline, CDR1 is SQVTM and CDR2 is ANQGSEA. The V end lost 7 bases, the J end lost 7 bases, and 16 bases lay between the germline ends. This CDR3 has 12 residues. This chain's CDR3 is CSGTAAVGEAFF. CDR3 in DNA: TGCAGCGGGACAGCCGCAGTTGGTGAAGCTTTCTTT.